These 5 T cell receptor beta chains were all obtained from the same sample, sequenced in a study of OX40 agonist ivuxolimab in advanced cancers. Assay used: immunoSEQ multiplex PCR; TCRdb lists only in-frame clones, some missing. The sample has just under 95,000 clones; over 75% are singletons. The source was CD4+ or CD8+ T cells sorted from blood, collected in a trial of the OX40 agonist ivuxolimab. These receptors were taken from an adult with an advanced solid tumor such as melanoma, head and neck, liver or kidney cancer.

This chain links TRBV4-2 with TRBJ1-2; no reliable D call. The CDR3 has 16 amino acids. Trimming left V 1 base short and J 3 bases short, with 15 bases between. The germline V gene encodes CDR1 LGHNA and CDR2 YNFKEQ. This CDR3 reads CASSQGEGLVDYGYTF. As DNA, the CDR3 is TGTGCCAGCAGCCAAGGTGAAGGTTTGGTTGACTATGGCTACACCTTC.

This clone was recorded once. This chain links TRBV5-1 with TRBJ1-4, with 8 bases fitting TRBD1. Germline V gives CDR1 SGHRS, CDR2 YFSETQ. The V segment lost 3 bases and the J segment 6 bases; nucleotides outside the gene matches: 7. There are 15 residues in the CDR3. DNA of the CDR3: TGCGCCAGCAGCTCCTACGACAGGGGAGATGAAAAACTGTTTTTT. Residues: CASSSYDRGDEKLFF.

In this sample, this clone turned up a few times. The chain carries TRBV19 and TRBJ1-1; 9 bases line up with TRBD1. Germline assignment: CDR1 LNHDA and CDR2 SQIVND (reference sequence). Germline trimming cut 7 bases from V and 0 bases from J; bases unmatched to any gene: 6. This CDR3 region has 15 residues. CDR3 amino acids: CASMWGQGMNTEAFF. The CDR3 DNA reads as TGTGCCAGTATGTGGGGACAGGGCATGAACACTGAAGCTTTCTTT.

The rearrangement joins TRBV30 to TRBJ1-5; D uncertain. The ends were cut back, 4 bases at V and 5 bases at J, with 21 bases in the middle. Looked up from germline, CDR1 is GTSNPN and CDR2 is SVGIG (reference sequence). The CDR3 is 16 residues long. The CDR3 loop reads CAWTQRKDGGDQPQHF. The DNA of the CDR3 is TGTGCCTGGACCCAAAGGAAGGACGGAGGTGATCAGCCCCAGCATTTT.

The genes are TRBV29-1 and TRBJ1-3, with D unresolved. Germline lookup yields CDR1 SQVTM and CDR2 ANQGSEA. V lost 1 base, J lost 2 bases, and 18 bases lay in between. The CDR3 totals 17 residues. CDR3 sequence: CSVEVSNPMGTGNTIYF. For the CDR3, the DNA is TGCAGCGTTGAAGTGTCCAACCCGATGGGAACTGGAAACACCATATATTTT.